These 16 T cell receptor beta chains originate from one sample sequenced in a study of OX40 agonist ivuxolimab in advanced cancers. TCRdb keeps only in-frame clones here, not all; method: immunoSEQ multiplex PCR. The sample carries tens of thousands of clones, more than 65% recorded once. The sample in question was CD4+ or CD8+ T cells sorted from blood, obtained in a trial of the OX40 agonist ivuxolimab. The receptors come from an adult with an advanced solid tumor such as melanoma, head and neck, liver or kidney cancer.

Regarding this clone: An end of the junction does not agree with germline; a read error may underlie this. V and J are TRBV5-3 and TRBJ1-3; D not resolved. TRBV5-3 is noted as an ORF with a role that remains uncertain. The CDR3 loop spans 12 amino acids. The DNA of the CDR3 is TGTGCCAGCAGCTACCTGGGAAACACCATATATTTT. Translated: CASSYLGNTIYF.

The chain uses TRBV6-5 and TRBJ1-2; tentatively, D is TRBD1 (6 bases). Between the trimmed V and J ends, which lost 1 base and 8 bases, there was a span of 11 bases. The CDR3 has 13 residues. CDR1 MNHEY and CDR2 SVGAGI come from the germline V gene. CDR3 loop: CASSYYGGAGYTF. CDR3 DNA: TGTGCCAGCAGTTACTATGGGGGCGCGGGCTACACCTTC.

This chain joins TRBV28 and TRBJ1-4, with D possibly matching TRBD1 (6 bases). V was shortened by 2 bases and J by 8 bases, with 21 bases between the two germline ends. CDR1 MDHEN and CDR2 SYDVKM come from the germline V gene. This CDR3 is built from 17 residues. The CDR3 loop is CASSLGGYGGIGEKLFF. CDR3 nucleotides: TGTGCCAGCAGTTTAGGGGGGTATGGGGGCATAGGAGAAAAACTGTTTTTT.

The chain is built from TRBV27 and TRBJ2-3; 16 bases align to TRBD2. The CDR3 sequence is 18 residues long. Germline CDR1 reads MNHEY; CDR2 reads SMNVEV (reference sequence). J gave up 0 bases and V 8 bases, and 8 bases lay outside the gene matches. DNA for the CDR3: TGTGCCAGCGCCCGGGGGACTAGCGGGGGGGTGAGCACAGATACGCAGTATTTT. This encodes CASARGTSGGVSTDTQYF.

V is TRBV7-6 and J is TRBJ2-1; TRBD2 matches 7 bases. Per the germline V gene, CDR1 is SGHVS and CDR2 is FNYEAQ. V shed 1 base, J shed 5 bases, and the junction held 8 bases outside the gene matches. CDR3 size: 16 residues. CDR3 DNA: TGTGCCAGCAGCTTAGTCGGGGGGAACAGACACAATGAGCAGTTCTTC. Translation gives CASSLVGGNRHNEQFF.

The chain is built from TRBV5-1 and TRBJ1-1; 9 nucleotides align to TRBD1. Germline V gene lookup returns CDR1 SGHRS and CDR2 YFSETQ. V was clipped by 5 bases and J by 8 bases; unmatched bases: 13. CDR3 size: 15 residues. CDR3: CASSLTGGEGSEAFF. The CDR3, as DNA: TGCGCCAGCAGTTTGACAGGGGGAGAGGGGTCCGAAGCTTTCTTT. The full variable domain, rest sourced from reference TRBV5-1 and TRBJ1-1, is KAGVTQTPRYLIKTRGQQVTLSCSPISGHRSVSWYQQTPGQGLQFLFEYFSETQRNKGNFPGRFSGRQFSNSRSEMNVSTLELGDSALYLCASSLTGGEGSEAFFGQGTRLTVV.

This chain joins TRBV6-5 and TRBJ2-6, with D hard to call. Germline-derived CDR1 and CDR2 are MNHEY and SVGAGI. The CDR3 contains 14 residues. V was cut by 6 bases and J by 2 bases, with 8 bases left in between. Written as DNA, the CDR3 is TGTGCCAGCAGAATCGTCCCTGGGGCCAACGTCCTGACTTTC. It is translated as CASRIVPGANVLTF.

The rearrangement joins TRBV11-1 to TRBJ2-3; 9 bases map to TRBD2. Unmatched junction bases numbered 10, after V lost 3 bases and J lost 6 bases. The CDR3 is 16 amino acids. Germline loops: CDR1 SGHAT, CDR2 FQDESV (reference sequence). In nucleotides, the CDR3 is TGTGCCAGCAGCTTTTTGGGCGGGGGGGCATCGGATACGCAGTATTTT. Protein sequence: CASSFLGGGASDTQYF.

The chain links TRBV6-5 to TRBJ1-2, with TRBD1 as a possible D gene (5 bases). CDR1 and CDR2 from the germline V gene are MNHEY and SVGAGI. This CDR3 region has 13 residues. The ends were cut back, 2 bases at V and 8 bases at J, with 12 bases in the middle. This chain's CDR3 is CASSYTAGRGYTF. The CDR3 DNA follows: TGTGCCAGCAGTTACACGGCAGGGAGGGGCTACACCTTC.

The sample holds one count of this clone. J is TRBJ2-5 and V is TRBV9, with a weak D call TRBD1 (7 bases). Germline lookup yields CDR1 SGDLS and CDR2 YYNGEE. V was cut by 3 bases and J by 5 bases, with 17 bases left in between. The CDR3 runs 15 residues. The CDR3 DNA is TGTGCCAGCAGCGCCCGTCGGAGGGGGCACGAGACCCAGTACTTC. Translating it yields CASSARRRGHETQYF.

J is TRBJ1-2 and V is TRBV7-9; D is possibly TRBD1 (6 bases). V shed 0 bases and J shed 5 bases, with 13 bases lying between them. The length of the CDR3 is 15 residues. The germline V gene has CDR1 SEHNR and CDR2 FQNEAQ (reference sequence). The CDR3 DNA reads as TGTGCCAGCAGCTTAGCCGGAGGAGGGGGTTATGGCTACACCTTC. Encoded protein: CASSLAGGGGYGYTF.

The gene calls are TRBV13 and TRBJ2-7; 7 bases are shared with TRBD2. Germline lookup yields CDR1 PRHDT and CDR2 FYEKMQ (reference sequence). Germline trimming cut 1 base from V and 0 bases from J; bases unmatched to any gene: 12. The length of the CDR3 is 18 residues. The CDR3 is CASSLVLVTSRSSYEQYF. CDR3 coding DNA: TGTGCCAGCAGCTTAGTATTGGTGACTAGCCGGAGCTCCTACGAGCAGTACTTC.

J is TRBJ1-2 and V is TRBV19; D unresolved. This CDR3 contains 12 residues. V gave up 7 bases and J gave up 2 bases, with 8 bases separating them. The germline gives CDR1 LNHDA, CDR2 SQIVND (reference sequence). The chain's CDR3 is CASTEGNYGYTF. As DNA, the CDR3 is TGTGCCAGTACAGAGGGCAACTATGGCTACACCTTC.

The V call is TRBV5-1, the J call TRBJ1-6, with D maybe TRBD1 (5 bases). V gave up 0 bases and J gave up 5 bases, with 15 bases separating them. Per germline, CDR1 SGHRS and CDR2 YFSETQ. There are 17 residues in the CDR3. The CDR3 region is CASSLDTRAVDNSPLHF. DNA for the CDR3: TGCGCCAGCAGCTTGGATACCAGGGCAGTGGATAATTCACCCCTCCACTTT.

CDR3 DNA sequence: TGTGCCAGTAGTATATGGGACCAGGGCGGCTACACCTTC. This sequence encodes CASSIWDQGGYTF. The chain recombines TRBV19 with TRBJ1-2; possibly TRBD1 for D (5 bases). The germline V and J ends were trimmed by 2 bases and 8 bases, with 12 bases remaining between them. The germline CDR1 and CDR2 sequences are LNHDA and SQIVND (reference sequence). This CDR3 has 13 amino acids.

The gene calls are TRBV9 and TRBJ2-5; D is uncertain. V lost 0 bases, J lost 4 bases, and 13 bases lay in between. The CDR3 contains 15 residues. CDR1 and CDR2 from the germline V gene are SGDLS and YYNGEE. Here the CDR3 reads CASSVEAGPRETQYF. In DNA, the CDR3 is TGTGCCAGCAGCGTAGAAGCAGGTCCGAGAGAGACCCAGTACTTC.